One sample yielded the 10 T cell receptor beta chains listed below, sequenced in a study of beta chain features in type 1 diabetes. Study-level points and caveats: TCRB CDR3 length was moderately but significantly reduced in all four CD4+ subsets of Type 1 diabetes patients.

Since all of the isolated RNA was reverse transcribed, expressed TCRB transcripts were what got sequenced. Libraries were prepared by immunoSEQ multiplex PCR; TCRdb keeps only in-frame clonotypes and omits some of them. This sample yields about 150,000 clones, of which about 12% are seen a single time; around 1.4% belongs to the top ten. The antigens these receptors bind are not known. Sequencing was carried out using central memory CD4+ T cells from blood. Receptors originate from a man in his late teens or twenties with type 1 diabetes.

This clone was detected ten times or more. Additional DNA sequences in this sample encode the identical CDR3. The chain carries TRBV7-9 and TRBJ2-7; the D is unclear. Germline values: CDR1 SEHNR, CDR2 FQNEAQ (reference sequence). The CDR3 spans 14 residues. Trimming stripped 1 base from V and 2 bases from J, with 9 bases between. The CDR3 bases are TGTGCCAGCAGCTTAGGTGCAGCCACCTACGAGCAGTACTTC. This translates into CASSLGAATYEQYF.

The CDR3 loop is CASSQGVGDTQYF. The DNA for the CDR3 is TGTGCCAGCAGCCAAGGGGTGGGAGATACGCAGTATTTT. The gene calls are TRBV7-2 and TRBJ2-3; TRBD1 is a possible D gene (5 bases). With 5 bases removed from V and 5 bases from J, the gap between germline ends came to 11 bases. CDR3 length equals 13 residues. Germline CDR1 SGHTA, CDR2 FQGNSA.

This chain connects TRBV6-1 to TRBJ1-6, with D unresolved. V was cut by 7 bases and J by 14 bases, with 18 bases left in between. Per germline, CDR1 MNHNS and CDR2 SASEGT. This CDR3 comprises 13 residues. For the CDR3, the DNA is TGTGCCAGCAAAGACGTGGATGGACGAGCCCTCCACTTT. Its protein product is CASKDVDGRALHF.

This clone appeared a few times. The genes are TRBV5-1 and TRBJ2-1; unclear D gene. Germline CDR1 reads SGHRS; CDR2 reads YFSETQ. The CDR3 loop spans 11 amino acids. The V and J ends lost 4 bases and 10 bases respectively, with 9 bases between them. The CDR3 is CASSPSQEQFF. The CDR3, as DNA: TGCGCCAGCAGCCCCTCCCAGGAGCAGTTCTTC.

This clone has a handful of counts. The chain is built from TRBV30 and TRBJ1-6; no reliable D call. This CDR3 is built from 12 residues. The V end was cut by 3 bases, the J end by 5 bases, with 5 bases between. Germline-derived CDR1 and CDR2 are GTSNPN and SVGIG (reference sequence). The CDR3 loop is CAWRRNNSPLHF. CDR3 sequence (DNA): TGTGCCTGGAGACGGAATAATTCACCCCTCCACTTT.

The chain uses TRBV5-4 and TRBJ2-5; D is unresolved. Germline-derived CDR1 and CDR2 are SGHNT and YYREEE (reference sequence). The CDR3 is made up of 13 amino acids. V lost 4 bases and J lost 2, with 9 bases in between. The CDR3 bases are TGTGCCAGCAGCCCCCGGGTTCAAGAGACCCAGTACTTC. Its translation is CASSPRVQETQYF.

Regarding this clone: Sequence at one end of the junction differs from germline and may be a read error. The same CDR3 is also encoded by other DNA sequences in this sample. The chain has TRBV7-3 and TRBJ2-1; 8 positions agree with TRBD1. The germline V gene encodes CDR1 SGHTA and CDR2 FQGTGA. The CDR3 length is 15 residues. CDR3 sequence: CASSPKTDRGNEQFF. In DNA, the CDR3 is TGCGCCAGCAGCCCTAAAACCGACAGGGGCAATGAGCAGTTCTTC.

V usage is TRBV6-1 and J usage is TRBJ2-1; a possible D gene is TRBD2 (7 bases). The CDR3 runs 14 residues. The V and J ends lost 8 bases and 5 bases respectively, with 16 bases between them. The germline gives CDR1 MNHNS, CDR2 SASEGT. CDR3 nucleotide sequence: TGTGCCAGCCCGGGGAGGGGGTTACACAATGAGCAGTTCTTC. Protein product: CASPGRGLHNEQFF.

This clone appeared a few times. V gene TRBV18 combines with J gene TRBJ1-2; perhaps TRBD1 as D (5 bases). Germline loops: CDR1 KGHSH, CDR2 LQKENI. This CDR3 contains 13 residues. The V end was cut by 0 bases, the J end by 5 bases, with 7 bases between. The CDR3 region has the DNA TGTGCCAGCTCACCACCGGGGGGTTATGGCTACACCTTC. Protein product: CASSPPGGYGYTF.

There are many counts of this clone. The V gene is TRBV30, the J gene TRBJ1-5; D is perhaps TRBD1 (6 bases). Trimming removed 3 bases at V and 5 bases at J, with 11 bases between. This CDR3 has 13 amino acids. CDR1 is GTSNPN and CDR2 is SVGIG in the germline V gene (reference sequence). In nucleotides, the CDR3 is TGTGCCTGGAGCATACAGGGAGATCAGCCCCAGCATTTT. Its translation is CAWSIQGDQPQHF. Full variable domain (remainder filled in from reference TRBV30 and TRBJ1-5): SQTIHQWPATLVQPVGSPLSLECTVEGTSNPNLYWYRQAAGRGLQLLFYSVGIGQISSEVPQNLSASRPQDRQFILSSKKLLLSDSGFYLCAWSIQGDQPQHFGDGTRLSIL.